The 16 T cell receptor beta chains below were found in one sample sequenced in a study of neurological immune-mediated disorders. TCRdb ran MiXCR on the 5' RACE reads and lists one entry per CDR3 protein. The sample yields about 70,000 distinct CDR3 sequences, 2.5% to 3.5% seen once. The sequenced sample consisted of PBMCs. The receptors derive from a woman aged 45-65 years with multiple sclerosis.

This clonotype has ten or more counts. The chain has TRBV6-5 and TRBJ2-4; TRBD2 aligns across 11 bases. Germline assignment: CDR1 MNHEY and CDR2 SVGAGI. The junction had 6 bases not matched to a gene; V was cut back by 5 bases and J by 6 bases. This CDR3 has 15 residues. The CDR3 loop reads CASSPGTSGRNIQYF. The CDR3 DNA reads as TGTGCCAGCAGTCCCGGGACTAGCGGTAGAAACATTCAGTACTTC.

There are many counts of this clonotype. The gene calls are TRBV12-3 or TRBV12-4 and TRBJ1-3; maybe TRBD1 (5 bases). The CDR3 loop spans 14 amino acids. Trimming cost V 6 bases and J 10 bases, with 19 bases left between them. The CDR3 here is CASRPSATRGTIYF. The CDR3 coding sequence is TGTGCCAGCAGACCGAGTGCTACAAGGGGAACCATATATTTT.

At least ten counts were recorded for this clonotype. The chain uses TRBV15 and TRBJ2-1, with D maybe TRBD2 (6 bases). Looked up from germline, CDR1 is LNHNV and CDR2 is YYDKDF (reference sequence). Trimming cost V 8 bases and J 7 bases, with 18 bases left between them. The CDR3 totals 14 residues. CDR3 loop: CATGEAGLENEQFF. The CDR3 nucleotides read TGTGCCACCGGGGAGGCGGGGCTCGAAAATGAGCAGTTCTTC.

This clonotype appeared a few times. This may be a read error, as it is one base from a much larger clone. The rearrangement joins TRBV10-3 to TRBJ2-3, with D unclear. Looked up from germline, CDR1 is ENHRY and CDR2 is SYGVKD. The CDR3 totals 12 residues. CDR3 nucleotides: TGTGATCAATCGGTTGAAGGAGATACGCAGTATTTT. Translating gives CDQSVEGDTQYF.

This clonotype was observed a handful of times. This rearrangement joins TRBV4-3 to TRBJ2-2; no clear D gene. CDR1 and CDR2 from the germline V gene are LGHNA and YSLEER. The CDR3 consists of 18 residues. V lost 1 base and J 4 bases, leaving 19 bases between the germline ends. The CDR3 loop reads CASSQALSGPLGTGELFF. CDR3 in DNA: TGCGCCAGCAGCCAAGCACTGTCTGGGCCGCTAGGCACCGGGGAGCTGTTTTTT.

The rearrangement uses TRBV5-1 and TRBJ2-3; D gene unclear. This CDR3 contains 16 residues. Germline V gives CDR1 SGHRS, CDR2 YFSETQ. The V and J ends lost 5 bases and 6 bases respectively, with 22 bases between them. CDR3 sequence (DNA): TGCGCCAGCAGGATACTGGGCCCTACCCTCACGGATACGCAGTATTTT. The encoded protein is CASRILGPTLTDTQYF. Full variable domain (missing parts from reference TRBV5-1 and TRBJ2-3): KAGVTQTPRYLIKTRGQQVTLSCSPISGHRSVSWYQQTPGQGLQFLFEYFSETQRNKGNFPGRFSGRQFSNSRSEMNVSTLELGDSALYLCASRILGPTLTDTQYFGPGTRLTVL.

The sample holds many counts of this clonotype. This rearrangement joins TRBV20-1 to TRBJ2-3, with TRBD2 matching over 9 bases. With V trimmed by 5 bases and J by 3 bases, 6 bases remained unmatched. Germline V gives CDR1 DFQATT, CDR2 SNEGSKA (reference sequence). This CDR3 has 14 amino acids. The CDR3 DNA reads TGCAGTGCTTGGACTAGCGAACGGACAGATACGCAGTATTTT. Protein sequence: CSAWTSERTDTQYF.

This clonotype has ten or more counts. J is TRBJ2-3 and V is TRBV20-1; D possibly uses TRBD1 or TRBD2 (5 bases each). The CDR3 extends over 13 amino acids. The V and J ends lost 4 bases and 10 bases respectively, with 18 bases between them. Germline V gene lookup returns CDR1 DFQATT and CDR2 SNEGSKA (reference sequence). CDR3 residues: CSATRLGRGAQYF. The CDR3, as DNA: TGCAGTGCTACTCGACTGGGGAGAGGGGCGCAGTATTTT.

This clonotype was counted ten times or more. V gene TRBV4-1 combines with J gene TRBJ1-6; D is possibly TRBD1 (5 bases). Trimming removed 3 bases at V and 8 bases at J, with 14 bases between. The CDR3 totals 15 residues. Germline values: CDR1 MGHRA, CDR2 YSYEKL. Here the CDR3 DNA reads TGCGCCAGCAGCCAGTCTCGGCCGGGGGATTCACCCCTCCACTTT. The encoded protein is CASSQSRPGDSPLHF.

This clonotype was recorded many times. The V and J genes are TRBV7-8 and TRBJ2-1, with D maybe TRBD2 (5 bases). The CDR3 loop spans 15 amino acids. Per the germline V gene, CDR1 is SGHVS and CDR2 is FQNEAQ. The germline V and J ends were trimmed by 4 bases and 6 bases, with 16 bases remaining between them. The DNA of the CDR3 is TGTGCCAGCAGCTCGGGGTCACTTCCCCGCAATGAGCAGTTCTTC. It translates to CASSSGSLPRNEQFF.

This clonotype was observed at least ten times. The chain uses TRBV20-1 and TRBJ1-2; 7 bases line up with TRBD1. The CDR3 consists of 13 residues. V shed 8 bases and J 2 bases; nucleotides not matched to a gene: 8. Per germline, CDR1 DFQATT and CDR2 SNEGSKA (reference sequence). The CDR3 sequence is CSSGTEINYGYTF. CDR3 nucleotides: TGCAGTTCCGGGACAGAAATAAACTATGGCTACACCTTC.

This clonotype was seen at least ten times. The chain joins TRBV12-3 or TRBV12-4 to TRBJ1-1, with D possibly being TRBD1 (6 bases). Trimming removed 5 bases from V and 1 base from J, with 11 bases in between. The CDR3 runs to 14 residues. CDR3: CASSPLRGNTEAFF. In DNA, the CDR3 is TGTGCCAGCAGTCCCCTCAGGGGGAACACTGAAGCTTTCTTT.

The sample holds many counts of this clonotype. The rearrangement uses TRBV19 and TRBJ2-5, with D uncertain. CDR1 is LNHDA and CDR2 is SQIVND in the germline V gene (reference sequence). The CDR3 spans 12 residues. Trimming took 4 bases from V and 7 from J, leaving 10 bases between them. The CDR3 reads CASSSGLGTQYF. CDR3 DNA sequence: TGTGCCAGTAGTAGCGGATTAGGGACCCAGTACTTC.

In its sample, this clonotype was seen many times. The rearrangement joins TRBV15 to TRBJ2-5; TRBD2 matches at 9 bases. V was clipped by 0 bases and J by 4 bases; unmatched bases: 12. This CDR3 contains 18 residues. CDR1 is LNHNV and CDR2 is YYDKDF in the germline V gene (reference sequence). CDR3 nucleotide sequence: TGTGCCACCAGCAGAGATCTAAGCGGGAGGCTAAGTACAGAGACCCAGTACTTC. Encoded protein: CATSRDLSGRLSTETQYF.

This clonotype was observed a few times. This chain links TRBV4-3 with TRBJ1-3; D not certain. CDR3 length: 16 residues. Germline V lookup: CDR1 LGHNA, CDR2 YSLEER. V was clipped by 2 bases and J by 0 bases, with 11 bases between them. For the CDR3, the DNA is TGCGCCAGCAGCCAAAGTGGGTCCTACTCTGGAAACACCATATATTTT. This translates into CASSQSGSYSGNTIYF.

There are many counts of this clonotype. A much larger clone sits a single nucleotide away, making a read error possible. Here the CDR3 omits its conserved ending phenylalanine or tryptophan, so a read error is the likely source. The chain links TRBV2 to TRBJ1-6; D unresolved. This CDR3 is built from 13 residues. From germline, CDR1 is SNHLY and CDR2 FYNNEI. V was shortened by 2 bases and J by 7 bases, with 6 bases between the two germline ends. CDR3 coding DNA: TGTGCCAGCAGTGAAATTGGGAATTCACCCCTCCACTGT. Translation: CASSEIGNSPLHC.